These 22 T cell receptor beta chains share one sample of origin, sequenced in a study of early T cells in non-severe SARS-CoV-2 infection. TCRdb reprocessed the 5' RACE reads via MiXCR and lists one record per CDR3 protein. The sample shows tens of thousands of distinct CDR3 sequences, 12% of them seen only once. Material for sequencing was whole blood. These TCRs come from an adult who was a healthcare worker with PCR-confirmed SARS-CoV-2 infection or an uninfected control (not recorded which).

The chain carries TRBV9 and TRBJ2-7; 7 positions agree with TRBD2. Unmatched junction bases numbered 1, after V lost 3 bases and J lost 7 bases. CDR1 is SGDLS and CDR2 is YYNGEE in the germline V gene. This CDR3 comprises 11 residues. CDR3: CASSGEGEQYF. CDR3 sequence (DNA): TGTGCCAGCAGCGGGGAGGGGGAGCAGTACTTC.

The chain uses TRBV20-1 and TRBJ2-3, with unresolved D. The CDR3 extends over 12 amino acids. CDR1 and CDR2 from the germline V gene are DFQATT and SNEGSKA (reference sequence). V was clipped by 1 base and J by 15 bases, with 17 bases between them. This CDR3 reads CSARAANVIPYF. The DNA for the CDR3 is TGCAGTGCTAGAGCTGCTAACGTCATACCTTATTTT.

This clonotype appeared a few times. The chain joins TRBV7-6 to TRBJ2-5, with unresolved D. Looked up from germline, CDR1 is SGHVS and CDR2 is FNYEAQ. There are 15 residues in the CDR3. The germline V and J ends were trimmed by 0 bases and 0 bases, with 8 bases remaining between them. CDR3 amino acids: CASSLAATYQETQYF. Written as DNA, the CDR3 is TGTGCCAGCAGCTTAGCGGCTACCTACCAAGAGACCCAGTACTTC. Drawing the rest from reference TRBV7-6 and TRBJ2-5, the complete variable domain is GAGVSQSPRYKVTKRGQDVALRCDPISGHVSLYWYRQALGQGPEFLTYFNYEAQQDKSGLPNDRFSAERPEGSISTLTIQRTEQRDSAMYRCASSLAATYQETQYFGPGTRLLVL.

The chain is built from TRBV9 and TRBJ1-1; D gene ambiguous. Trimming pared 2 bases from V and 1 base from J, leaving 9 bases between. CDR3 length: 14 residues. The germline V gene encodes CDR1 SGDLS and CDR2 YYNGEE. CDR3 in amino acids: CASSVGPTNTEAFF. Here the CDR3 DNA reads TGTGCCAGCAGCGTCGGACCGACGAACACTGAAGCTTTCTTT.

In this sample, this clonotype turned up many times. This rearrangement joins TRBV19 to TRBJ2-6; D is uncertain. Germline V gene sequence: CDR1 LNHDA, CDR2 SQIVND (reference sequence). The V end lost 3 bases, the J end lost 0 bases, and 6 bases lay between the germline ends. This CDR3 comprises 15 residues. CDR3 in amino acids: CASSIPSSGANVLTF. As DNA, the CDR3 is TGTGCCAGTAGTATCCCCAGCTCTGGGGCCAACGTCCTGACTTTC.

A few counts support this clonotype. The rearrangement uses TRBV27 and TRBJ2-3, with 7 bases aligning to TRBD2. Looked up from germline, CDR1 is MNHEY and CDR2 is SMNVEV (reference sequence). The CDR3 extends over 16 amino acids. Unmatched junction bases numbered 12, after V lost 7 bases and J lost 2 bases. CDR3 residues: CASIGEGRGNTDTQYF. CDR3 nucleotides: TGTGCCAGCATCGGGGAGGGGCGGGGGAACACAGATACGCAGTATTTT.

The gene calls are TRBV6-6 and TRBJ1-1; D is ambiguous. Deletions cut 6 bases from V and 8 bases from J, with 16 bases between. The CDR3 contains 13 residues. Germline V gene sequence: CDR1 MNHNY, CDR2 SVGAGI (reference sequence). In DNA, the CDR3 is TGTGCCAGCAGCACCTCCGGCCCTTCGGAAGCTTTCTTT. It yields the protein CASSTSGPSEAFF.

This clonotype has more than one count but fewer than ten. The V and J genes are TRBV5-1 and TRBJ1-4, with no clear D. The V end lost 0 bases, the J end lost 4 bases, and 7 bases lay between the germline ends. The CDR3 runs 14 residues. CDR1 and CDR2 from the germline V gene are SGHRS and YFSETQ. The CDR3 sequence is CASSLGHGNEKLFF. The CDR3 bases are TGCGCCAGCAGCTTGGGACACGGTAATGAAAAACTGTTTTTT.

This clonotype was detected only a few times. This sequence joins TRBV6-6 and TRBJ2-2; 16 bases match TRBD2. V lost 6 bases, J lost 4 bases, and 17 bases stayed unmatched. This CDR3 contains 21 residues. Per germline, CDR1 MNHNY and CDR2 SVGAGI (reference sequence). The CDR3, as DNA: TGTGCCAGCAGATTTTTCGTCGGGACTAGCGGGAGGGTTCGAGGCACCGGGGAGCTGTTTTTT. Amino acids: CASRFFVGTSGRVRGTGELFF.

In its sample, this clonotype was seen many times. The V call is TRBV7-9, the J call TRBJ2-7, with 7 bases fitting TRBD2. The CDR3 loop spans 17 amino acids. The trim removed 5 bases at V and 0 bases at J, leaving 13 bases unmatched. Germline V gene data show CDR1 as SEHNR and CDR2 as FQNEAQ (reference sequence). The DNA for the CDR3 is TGTGCCAGCAGCACGTACCTGAGGCGGGAGAGCTCCTACGAGCAGTACTTC. It yields the protein CASSTYLRRESSYEQYF. Together with reference TRBV7-9 and TRBJ2-7, the CDR3 gives the full variable domain: DTGVSQNPRHKITKRGQNVTFRCDPISEHNRLYWYRQTLGQGPEFLTYFQNEAQLEKSRLLSDRFSAERPKGSFSTLEIQRTEQGDSAMYLCASSTYLRRESSYEQYFGPGTRLTVT.

This clonotype was seen more than once but under ten times. For the CDR3, the DNA is TGTGCCAGCAGCTTCAGAAGACGGGGAGTCTATGGCTACACCTTC. Translation: CASSFRRRGVYGYTF. The chain is built from TRBV7-9 and TRBJ1-2; D gene unclear. The CDR3 contains 15 residues. The germline V and J ends were trimmed by 3 bases and 4 bases, with 15 bases remaining between them. Germline lookup yields CDR1 SEHNR and CDR2 FQNEAQ (reference sequence).

This clonotype was recorded at least ten times. The rearrangement uses TRBV6-1 and TRBJ1-2; D may be TRBD1 (5 bases). Between the trimmed V and J ends, which lost 1 base and 0 bases, there was a span of 12 bases. Germline CDR1 reads MNHNS; CDR2 reads SASEGT. The CDR3 runs 16 residues. The CDR3 loop is CASSEGGRATNYGYTF. The CDR3 nucleotides are TGTGCCAGCAGTGAAGGTGGCAGGGCGACTAACTATGGCTACACCTTC.

Many counts were recorded for this clonotype. This sequence joins TRBV6-5 and TRBJ2-3; 12 bases map to TRBD2. The CDR3 is made up of 19 amino acids. V gave up 0 bases and J gave up 2 bases; unmatched junction bases: 9. Germline values: CDR1 MNHEY, CDR2 SVGAGI. CDR3 sequence reads: CASSYSSFGTSGYTDTQYF. The CDR3 region has the DNA TGTGCCAGCAGTTACTCGAGTTTTGGGACTAGCGGGTACACAGATACGCAGTATTTT.

This clonotype was detected a few times. The chain employs TRBV28 and TRBJ1-1, with a weak D call TRBD1 (5 bases). Germline V gene data show CDR1 as MDHEN and CDR2 as SYDVKM. This CDR3 region has 13 residues. Trimming shortened V by 5 bases and J by 6 bases, and 13 bases separated the two germline ends. The CDR3 here is CASSPRQRAEAFF. CDR3 DNA sequence: TGTGCCAGCAGTCCAAGACAGCGGGCTGAAGCTTTCTTT.

This sequence joins TRBV7-2 and TRBJ2-7; maybe TRBD1 (6 bases). The V gene lost 8 bases and the J gene lost 3 bases, with 14 bases spanning the gap. The length of the CDR3 is 13 residues. CDR1 and CDR2 from the germline V gene are SGHTA and FQGNSA. The DNA for the CDR3 is TGTGCCAGCCGGGACGCAGGGGACTACGAGCAGTACTTC. Protein sequence: CASRDAGDYEQYF.

This clonotype appeared many times. The CDR3 sequence is CASREGYNEQFF. The CDR3 DNA follows: TGTGCCAGTAGGGAGGGCTACAATGAGCAGTTCTTC. The rearrangement uses TRBV19 and TRBJ2-1; perhaps TRBD2 as D (6 bases). The ends were cut back, 6 bases at V and 3 bases at J, with 6 bases in the middle. From germline, CDR1 is LNHDA and CDR2 SQIVND (reference sequence). The CDR3 contains 12 residues.

The CDR3 sequence: CASSPMDGNEQFF. The CDR3, as DNA: TGTGCCAGCAGCCCCATGGACGGCAATGAGCAGTTCTTC. The chain uses TRBV11-2 and TRBJ2-1; D unclear. CDR1 and CDR2 (germline): SGHAT, FQNNGV. V lost 5 bases to trimming and J lost 6 bases, with 11 bases between them. The CDR3 spans 13 residues.

This sequence joins TRBV29-1 and TRBJ1-2; D is unclear. This CDR3 comprises 11 residues. Trimming pared 7 bases from V and 1 base from J, leaving 7 bases between. The germline CDR1 and CDR2 sequences are SQVTM and ANQGSEA. Here the CDR3 reads CSAGDNYGYTF. The CDR3 DNA reads TGCAGCGCCGGGGATAACTATGGCTACACCTTC.

The sample holds a few counts of this clonotype. The chain couples TRBV7-2 to TRBJ1-1; 8 positions match TRBD1. The junction had 14 bases not matched to a gene; V was cut back by 1 base and J by 1 base. This CDR3 is 19 amino acids long. CDR1 and CDR2 (germline): SGHTA, FQGNSA. CDR3 sequence (DNA): TGTGCCAGCAGCTTAGAACCTACCGGGACAGGAGCAAAGAACACTGAAGCTTTCTTT. Residues: CASSLEPTGTGAKNTEAFF.

The rearrangement joins TRBV9 to TRBJ1-5; TRBD1 agrees at 7 bases. The CDR3 runs 13 residues. Germline values: CDR1 SGDLS, CDR2 YYNGEE. The V and J ends lost 3 bases and 9 bases, in that order; junction bases with no gene match: 6. The CDR3 loop reads CASSEQGYGPQHF. CDR3 in DNA: TGTGCCAGCAGCGAACAGGGGTATGGGCCCCAGCATTTT.

This clonotype was counted only a few times. The chain joins TRBV20-1 to TRBJ2-2; D is unclear. This CDR3 is 14 amino acids long. The V end was cut by 0 bases, the J end by 8 bases, with 13 bases between. Per the germline V gene, CDR1 is DFQATT and CDR2 is SNEGSKA (reference sequence). CDR3 loop: CSARDPLGKGELFF. The DNA of the CDR3 is TGCAGTGCTAGAGATCCACTCGGCAAGGGGGAGCTGTTTTTT.

The V gene is TRBV20-1, the J gene TRBJ2-1; the match to TRBD1 covers 10 bases. The CDR3 runs 15 residues. Per germline, CDR1 DFQATT and CDR2 SNEGSKA (reference sequence). Trimming took 5 bases from V and 4 from J; bases not matched to a gene: 8. The DNA of the CDR3 is TGCAGTGCTGCCGATCCGGGACAGGGGTACAATGAGCAGTTCTTC. Translated: CSAADPGQGYNEQFF.